Each of the 7 T cell receptor beta chains below was sequenced from the same sample in a study of beta chain features in type 1 diabetes (dated by TCRdb to 2017 to 2018). General study outcomes and caveats: Type 1 diabetes patients showed a moderate but significant shortening of TCRB CDR3 length in all four CD4+ subsets.

Libraries were constructed by the immunoSEQ multiplex PCR assay. The High Capacity cDNA Reverse Transcription Kit was used to reverse transcribe all of the isolated RNA, meaning that expressed TCRB transcripts were what got sequenced. TCRdb's version of the immuneACCESS table is confined to in-frame rearrangements and falls short of the full clone set. An unresolved V gene accounts for under half of the shortfall where checked; the remainder is of unknown origin. Across this sample there are about 660,000 clones, with 11% to 15% seen only once. The top ten constitute approximately 0.042% of the sample. Their antigens are not known. Sequencing was carried out using naive CD4+ T cells from blood. Reading the label with the study, this specimen's cell subset or site is: true naive CD4+ T cells. The receptors shown here come from a man aged 18 to 29 with type 1 diabetes.

This clone occurred once. V usage is TRBV9 and J usage is TRBJ2-2; D is undetermined. Germline CDR1 reads SGDLS; CDR2 reads YYNGEE. This CDR3 spans 15 amino acids. V lost 0 bases and J lost 3, with 9 bases in between. Written as DNA, the CDR3 is TGTGCCAGCAGCGTAGGGGCCTACCACACCGGGGAGCTGTTTTTT. Amino acids: CASSVGAYHTGELFF. Using reference TRBV9 and TRBJ2-2 for the parts outside the CDR3, the full variable domain is DSGVTQTPKHLITATGQRVTLRCSPRSGDLSVYWYQQSLDQGLQFLIQYYNGEERAKGNILERFSAQQFPDLHSELNLSSLELGDSALYFCASSVGAYHTGELFFGEGSRLTVL.

This clone was picked up a small number of times. V usage is TRBV6-5 and J usage is TRBJ2-3, with D possibly being TRBD1 or TRBD2 (5 bases each). Trimming removed 7 bases from V and 4 bases from J, with 15 bases in between. Germline CDR1 reads MNHEY; CDR2 reads SVGAGI. CDR3 length: 14 amino acids. This CDR3 reads CASTDSQGPDTQYF. The CDR3 DNA reads as TGTGCCAGCACCGACTCGCAGGGACCAGATACGCAGTATTTT.

The chain recombines TRBV29-1 with TRBJ2-5; D may be TRBD2 (6 bases). V lost 7 bases to trimming and J lost 5 bases, with 14 bases between them. The CDR3 is 12 amino acids. CDR1 is SQVTM, CDR2 ANQGSEA, per germline. CDR3 DNA sequence: TGCAGCGCCCGAGGAGGGGAGGAGACCCAGTACTTC. The encoded protein is CSARGGEETQYF. Full variable domain (remainder filled in from reference TRBV29-1 and TRBJ2-5): SAVISQKPSRDICQRGTSLTIQCQVDSQVTMMFWYRQQPGQSLTLIATANQGSEATYESGFVIDKFPISRPNLTFSTLTVSNMSPEDSSIYLCSARGGEETQYFGPGTRLLVL.

The chain couples TRBV2 to TRBJ2-2; D is tentatively TRBD1 or TRBD2 (6 bases each). V was trimmed by 4 bases and J by 5 bases, leaving 8 bases between them. Germline lookup yields CDR1 SNHLY and CDR2 FYNNEI. The CDR3 is 13 residues long. Here the CDR3 DNA reads TGTGCCAGCAGTGGAGGGGGGACCGGGGAGCTGTTTTTT. Translation: CASSGGGTGELFF.

This clone was counted between two and nine times. The chain couples TRBV6-6 to TRBJ2-1, with TRBD2 matching over 14 bases. After removal of 2 bases from V and 10 bases from J, the junction contained 4 bases not matched to a gene. Germline values: CDR1 MNHNY, CDR2 SVGAGI (reference sequence). There are 15 residues in the CDR3. Here the CDR3 DNA reads TGTGCCAGCAGTTACGGACTAGCGGGGGGTCGGGAGCAGTTCTTC. Its protein product is CASSYGLAGGREQFF.

The chain is built from TRBV11-2 and TRBJ2-1; D might be TRBD2 (5 bases). The V and J ends lost 4 bases and 4 bases respectively, with 14 bases between them. CDR1 is SGHAT and CDR2 is FQNNGV in the germline V gene. This CDR3 contains 15 residues. CDR3 in amino acids: CASSSLRGGYNEQFF. CDR3 nucleotides: TGTGCCAGCAGCTCCCTGCGCGGCGGGTACAATGAGCAGTTCTTC.

The chain links TRBV7-9 to TRBJ1-1; D is unclear. The CDR3 is made up of 14 amino acids. V was clipped by 5 bases and J by 2 bases, with 12 bases between them. Germline CDR1 reads SEHNR; CDR2 reads FQNEAQ (reference sequence). DNA for the CDR3: TGTGCCAGCAGCCTATTAACCCCTAACACTGAAGCTTTCTTT. Amino acid sequence: CASSLLTPNTEAFF.